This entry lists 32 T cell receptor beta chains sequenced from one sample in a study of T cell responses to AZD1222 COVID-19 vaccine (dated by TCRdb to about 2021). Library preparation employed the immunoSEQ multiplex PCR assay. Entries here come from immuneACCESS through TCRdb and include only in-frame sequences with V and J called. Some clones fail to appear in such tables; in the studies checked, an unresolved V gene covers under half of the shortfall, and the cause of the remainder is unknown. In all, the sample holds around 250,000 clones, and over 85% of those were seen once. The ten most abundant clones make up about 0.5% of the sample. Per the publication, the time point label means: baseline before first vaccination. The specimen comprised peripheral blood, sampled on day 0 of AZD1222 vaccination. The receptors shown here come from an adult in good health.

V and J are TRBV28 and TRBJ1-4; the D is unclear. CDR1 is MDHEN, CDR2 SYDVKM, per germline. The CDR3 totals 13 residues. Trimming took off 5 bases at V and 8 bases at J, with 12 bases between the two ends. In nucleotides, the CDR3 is TGTGCCAGCAGTCCGCTTCGGGTCGAAAAACTGTTTTTT. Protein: CASSPLRVEKLFF.

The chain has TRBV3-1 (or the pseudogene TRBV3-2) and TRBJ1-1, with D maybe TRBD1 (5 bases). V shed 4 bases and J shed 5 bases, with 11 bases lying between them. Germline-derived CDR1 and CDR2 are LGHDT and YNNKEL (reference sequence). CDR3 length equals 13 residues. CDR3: CASSLGRGTEAFF. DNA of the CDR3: TGTGCCAGCAGCCTGGGAAGGGGTACTGAAGCTTTCTTT.

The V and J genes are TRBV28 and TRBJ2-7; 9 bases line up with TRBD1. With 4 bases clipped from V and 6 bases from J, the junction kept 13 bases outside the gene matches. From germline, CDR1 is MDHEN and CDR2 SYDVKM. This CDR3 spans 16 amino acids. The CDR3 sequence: CASSSPAGTGPSEQYF. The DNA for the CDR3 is TGTGCCAGCAGTTCCCCCGCCGGGACAGGGCCGTCCGAGCAGTACTTC.

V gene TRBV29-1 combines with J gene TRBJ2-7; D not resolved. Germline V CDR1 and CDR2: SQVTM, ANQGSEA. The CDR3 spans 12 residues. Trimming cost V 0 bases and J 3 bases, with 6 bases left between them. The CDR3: CSVEERDYEQYF. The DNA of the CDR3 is TGCAGCGTTGAAGAGAGAGACTACGAGCAGTACTTC.

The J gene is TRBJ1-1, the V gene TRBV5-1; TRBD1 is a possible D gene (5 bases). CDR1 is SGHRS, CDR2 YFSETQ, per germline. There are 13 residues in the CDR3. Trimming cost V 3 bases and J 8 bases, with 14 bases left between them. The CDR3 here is CASSSVGPGEAFF. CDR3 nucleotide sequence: TGCGCCAGCAGCTCCGTGGGACCGGGAGAAGCTTTCTTT.

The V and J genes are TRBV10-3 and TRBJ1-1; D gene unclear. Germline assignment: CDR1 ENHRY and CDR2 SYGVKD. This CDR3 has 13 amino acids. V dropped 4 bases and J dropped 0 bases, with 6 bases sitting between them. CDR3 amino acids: CAISGVMNTEAFF. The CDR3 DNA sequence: TGTGCCATCAGTGGGGTGATGAACACTGAAGCTTTCTTT.

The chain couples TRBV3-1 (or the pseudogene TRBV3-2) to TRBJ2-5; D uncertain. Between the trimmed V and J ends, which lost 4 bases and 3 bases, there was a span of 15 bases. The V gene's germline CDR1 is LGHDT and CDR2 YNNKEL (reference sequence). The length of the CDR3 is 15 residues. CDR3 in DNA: TGTGCCAGCAGCCCCAAAGGAGAGTTAGAAGAGACCCAGTACTTC. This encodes CASSPKGELEETQYF.

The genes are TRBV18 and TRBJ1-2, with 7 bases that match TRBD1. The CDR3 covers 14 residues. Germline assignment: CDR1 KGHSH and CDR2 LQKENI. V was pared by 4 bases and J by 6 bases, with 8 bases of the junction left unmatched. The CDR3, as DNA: TGTGCCAGCTCACGTCTGCGGGACAGCGATGGCTACACCTTC. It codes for CASSRLRDSDGYTF.

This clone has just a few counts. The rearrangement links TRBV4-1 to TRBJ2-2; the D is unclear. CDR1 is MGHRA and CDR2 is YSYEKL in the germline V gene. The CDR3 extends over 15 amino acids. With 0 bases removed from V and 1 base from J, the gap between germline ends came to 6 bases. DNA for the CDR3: TGCGCCAGCAGCCAAGATCAAAGGAACACCGGGGAGCTGTTTTTT. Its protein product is CASSQDQRNTGELFF.

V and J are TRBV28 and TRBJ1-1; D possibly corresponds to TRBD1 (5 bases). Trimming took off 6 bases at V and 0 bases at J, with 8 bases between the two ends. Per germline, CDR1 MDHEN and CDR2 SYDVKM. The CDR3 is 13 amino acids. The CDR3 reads CASRGTVNTEAFF. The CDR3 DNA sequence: TGTGCCAGCAGGGGGACGGTGAACACTGAAGCTTTCTTT. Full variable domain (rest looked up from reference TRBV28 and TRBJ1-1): DVKVTQSSRYLVKRTGEKVFLECVQDMDHENMFWYRQDPGLGLRLIYFSYDVKMKEKGDIPEGYSVSREKKERFSLILESASTNQTSMYLCASRGTVNTEAFFGQGTRLTVV.

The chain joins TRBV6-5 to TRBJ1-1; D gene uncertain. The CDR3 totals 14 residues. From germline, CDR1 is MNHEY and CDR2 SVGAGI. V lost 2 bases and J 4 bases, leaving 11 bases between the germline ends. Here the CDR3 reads CASSYGVPTTEAFF. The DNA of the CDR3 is TGTGCCAGCAGTTACGGGGTTCCGACCACTGAAGCTTTCTTT.

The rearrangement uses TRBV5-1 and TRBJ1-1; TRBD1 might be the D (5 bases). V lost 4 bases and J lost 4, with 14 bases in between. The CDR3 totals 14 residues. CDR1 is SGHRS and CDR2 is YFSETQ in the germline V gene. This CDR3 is CASSTQGSSTEAFF. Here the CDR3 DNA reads TGCGCCAGCAGCACCCAGGGAAGTAGCACTGAAGCTTTCTTT.

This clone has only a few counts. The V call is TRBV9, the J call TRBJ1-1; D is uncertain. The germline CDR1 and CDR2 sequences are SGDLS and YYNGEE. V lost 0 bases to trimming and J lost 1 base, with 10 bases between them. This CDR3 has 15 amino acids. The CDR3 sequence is CASSVGSSSNTEAFF. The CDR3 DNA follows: TGTGCCAGCAGCGTAGGTTCCAGCTCGAACACTGAAGCTTTCTTT.

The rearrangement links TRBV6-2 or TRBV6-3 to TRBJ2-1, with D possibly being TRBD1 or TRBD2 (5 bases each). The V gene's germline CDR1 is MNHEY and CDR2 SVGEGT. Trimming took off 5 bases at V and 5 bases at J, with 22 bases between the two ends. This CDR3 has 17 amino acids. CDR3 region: CASSNPGEGWPDNEQFF. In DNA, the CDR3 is TGTGCCAGCAGTAACCCCGGAGAGGGGTGGCCCGACAATGAGCAGTTCTTC.

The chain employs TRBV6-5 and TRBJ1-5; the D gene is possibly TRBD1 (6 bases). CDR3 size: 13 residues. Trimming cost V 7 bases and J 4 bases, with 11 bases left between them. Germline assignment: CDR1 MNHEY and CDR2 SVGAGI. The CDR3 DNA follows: TGTGCCAGCAAGGGGGGCCTAAATCAGCCCCAGCATTTT. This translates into CASKGGLNQPQHF.

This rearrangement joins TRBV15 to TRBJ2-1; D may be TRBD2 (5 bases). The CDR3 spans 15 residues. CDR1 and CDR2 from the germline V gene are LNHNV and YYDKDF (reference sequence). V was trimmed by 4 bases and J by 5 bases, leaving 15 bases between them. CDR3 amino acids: CATSNRIGIHNEQFF. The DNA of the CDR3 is TGTGCCACCAGCAACAGAATCGGGATCCACAATGAGCAGTTCTTC.

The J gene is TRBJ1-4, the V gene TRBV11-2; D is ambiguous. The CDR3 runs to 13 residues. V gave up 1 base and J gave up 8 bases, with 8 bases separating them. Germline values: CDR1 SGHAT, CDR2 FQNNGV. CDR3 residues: CASSLGRREKLFF. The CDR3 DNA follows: TGTGCCAGCAGCTTAGGCCGTAGGGAAAAACTGTTTTTT.

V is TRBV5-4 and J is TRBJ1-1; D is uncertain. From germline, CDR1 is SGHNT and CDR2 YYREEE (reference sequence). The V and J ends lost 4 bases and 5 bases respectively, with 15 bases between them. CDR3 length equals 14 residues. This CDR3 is CASSLIGLSTEAFF. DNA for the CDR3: TGTGCCAGCAGCCTAATCGGACTGTCTACTGAAGCTTTCTTT.

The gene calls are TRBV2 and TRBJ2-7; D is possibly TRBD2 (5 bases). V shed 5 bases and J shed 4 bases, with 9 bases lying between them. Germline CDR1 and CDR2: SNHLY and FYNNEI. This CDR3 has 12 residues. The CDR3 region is CASSRTFYEQYF. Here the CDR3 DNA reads TGTGCCAGCAGTCGGACTTTTTACGAGCAGTACTTC.

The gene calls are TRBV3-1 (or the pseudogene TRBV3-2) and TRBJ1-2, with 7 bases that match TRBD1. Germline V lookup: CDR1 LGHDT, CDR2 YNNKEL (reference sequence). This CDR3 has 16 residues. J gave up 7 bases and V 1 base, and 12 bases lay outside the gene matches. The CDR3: CASSQGGGDSFSGYTF. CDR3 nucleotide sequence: TGTGCCAGCAGCCAAGGAGGGGGGGACAGCTTCTCTGGCTACACCTTC.

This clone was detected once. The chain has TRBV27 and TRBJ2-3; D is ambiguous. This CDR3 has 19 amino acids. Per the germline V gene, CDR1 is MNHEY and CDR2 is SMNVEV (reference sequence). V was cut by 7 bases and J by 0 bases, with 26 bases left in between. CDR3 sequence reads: CASNNFGEPPAISTDTQYF. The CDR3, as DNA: TGTGCCAGCAACAACTTCGGCGAGCCACCGGCTATTAGCACAGATACGCAGTATTTT.

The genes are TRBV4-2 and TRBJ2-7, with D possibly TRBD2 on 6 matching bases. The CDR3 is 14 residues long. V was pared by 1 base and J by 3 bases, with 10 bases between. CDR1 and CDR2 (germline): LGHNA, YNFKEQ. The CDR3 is CASSQGGDLYEQYF. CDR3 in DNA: TGTGCCAGCAGCCAAGGCGGGGATCTCTACGAGCAGTACTTC.

CDR3 in amino acids: CASSLGRTGTYEQYF. The CDR3 nucleotides are TGTGCCAGCAGTCTTGGACGGACAGGGACATACGAGCAGTACTTC. The chain links TRBV27 to TRBJ2-7; 8 nucleotides agree with TRBD1. This CDR3 has 15 residues. V lost 5 bases, J lost 4 bases, and 10 bases stayed unmatched. Germline V gene data show CDR1 as MNHEY and CDR2 as SMNVEV (reference sequence).

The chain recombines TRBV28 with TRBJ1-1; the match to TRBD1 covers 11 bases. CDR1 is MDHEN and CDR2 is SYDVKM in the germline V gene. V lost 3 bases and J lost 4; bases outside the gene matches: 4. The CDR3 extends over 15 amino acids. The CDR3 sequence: CASSFPGTGGTEAFF. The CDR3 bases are TGTGCCAGCAGTTTTCCAGGGACAGGGGGCACTGAAGCTTTCTTT.

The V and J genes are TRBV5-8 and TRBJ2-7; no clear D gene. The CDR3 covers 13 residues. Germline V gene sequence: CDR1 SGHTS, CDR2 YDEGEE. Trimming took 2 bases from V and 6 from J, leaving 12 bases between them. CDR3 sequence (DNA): TGTGCCAGCAGCTTTAACCTAGGGTTCGAGCAGTACTTC. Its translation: CASSFNLGFEQYF.

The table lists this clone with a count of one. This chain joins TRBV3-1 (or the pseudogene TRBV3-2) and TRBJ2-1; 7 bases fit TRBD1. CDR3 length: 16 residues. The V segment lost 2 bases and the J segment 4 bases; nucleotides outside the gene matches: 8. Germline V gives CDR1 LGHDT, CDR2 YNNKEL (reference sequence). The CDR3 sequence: CASSQPGRDRYNEQFF. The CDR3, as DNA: TGTGCCAGCAGCCAACCAGGCCGGGACAGATACAATGAGCAGTTCTTC.

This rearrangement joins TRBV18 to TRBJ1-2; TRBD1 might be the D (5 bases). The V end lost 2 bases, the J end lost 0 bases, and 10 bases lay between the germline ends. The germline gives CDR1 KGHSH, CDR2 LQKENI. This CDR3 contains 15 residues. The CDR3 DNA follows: TGTGCCAGCTCACCAACAAGGGGTGCTAACTATGGCTACACCTTC. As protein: CASSPTRGANYGYTF.

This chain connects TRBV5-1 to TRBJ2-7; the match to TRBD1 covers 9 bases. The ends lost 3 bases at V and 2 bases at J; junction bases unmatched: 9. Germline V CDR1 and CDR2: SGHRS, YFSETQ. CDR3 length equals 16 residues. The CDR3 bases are TGCGCCAGCAGCTCCGGAGGGGGACAGGGAACCTACGAGCAGTACTTC. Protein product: CASSSGGGQGTYEQYF.

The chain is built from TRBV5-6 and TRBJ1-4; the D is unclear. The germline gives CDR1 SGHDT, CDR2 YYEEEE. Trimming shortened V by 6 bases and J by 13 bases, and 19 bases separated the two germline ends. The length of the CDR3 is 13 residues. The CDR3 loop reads CASTRTKWGGLFF. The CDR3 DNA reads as TGTGCCAGCACCCGCACAAAGTGGGGAGGACTGTTTTTT. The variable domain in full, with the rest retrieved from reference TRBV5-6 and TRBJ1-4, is DAGVTQSPTHLIKTRGQQVTLRCSPKSGHDTVSWYQQALGQGPQFIFQYYEEEERQRGNFPDRFSGHQFPNYSSELNVNALLLGDSALYLCASTRTKWGGLFFGSGTQLSVL.

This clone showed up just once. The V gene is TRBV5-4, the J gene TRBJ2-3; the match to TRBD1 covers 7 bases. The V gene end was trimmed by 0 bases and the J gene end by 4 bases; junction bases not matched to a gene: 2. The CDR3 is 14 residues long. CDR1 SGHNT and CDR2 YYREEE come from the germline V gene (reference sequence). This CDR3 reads CASSLDRGADTQYF. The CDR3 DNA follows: TGTGCCAGCAGCTTGGACAGGGGTGCAGATACGCAGTATTTT.

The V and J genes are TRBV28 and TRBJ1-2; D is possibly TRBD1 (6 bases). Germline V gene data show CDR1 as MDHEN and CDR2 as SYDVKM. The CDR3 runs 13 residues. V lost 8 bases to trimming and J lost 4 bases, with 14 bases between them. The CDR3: CASYNRESYGYTF. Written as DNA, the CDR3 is TGTGCCAGCTACAACAGGGAATCCTATGGCTACACCTTC.

CDR3 DNA sequence: TGTGCCACCAGTGATGCCAGGGTCACCGGGGAGCTGTTTTTT. Amino acids: CATSDARVTGELFF. The rearrangement links TRBV24-1 to TRBJ2-2; D may be TRBD1 (5 bases). CDR1 is KGHDR and CDR2 is SFDVKD in the germline V gene. The CDR3 extends over 14 amino acids. V dropped 3 bases and J dropped 4 bases, with 8 bases sitting between them.